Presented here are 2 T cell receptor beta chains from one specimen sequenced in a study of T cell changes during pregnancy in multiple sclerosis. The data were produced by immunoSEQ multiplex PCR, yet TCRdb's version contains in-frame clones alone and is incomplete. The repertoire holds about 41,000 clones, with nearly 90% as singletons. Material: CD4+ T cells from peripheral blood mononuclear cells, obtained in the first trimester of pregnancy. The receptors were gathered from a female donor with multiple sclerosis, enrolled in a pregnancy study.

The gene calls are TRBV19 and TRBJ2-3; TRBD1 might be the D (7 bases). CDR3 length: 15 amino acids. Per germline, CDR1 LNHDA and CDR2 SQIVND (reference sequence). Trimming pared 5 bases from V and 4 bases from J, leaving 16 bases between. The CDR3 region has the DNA TGTGCCAGTAGTGTGGGACAGATAGCGGCAGATACGCAGTATTTT. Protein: CASSVGQIAADTQYF. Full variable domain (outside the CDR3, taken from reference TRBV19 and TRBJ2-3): DGGITQSPKYLFRKEGQNVTLSCEQNLNHDAMYWYRQDPGQGLRLIYYSQIVNDFQKGDIAEGYSVSREKKESFPLTVTSAQKNPTAFYLCASSVGQIAADTQYFGPGTRLTVL.

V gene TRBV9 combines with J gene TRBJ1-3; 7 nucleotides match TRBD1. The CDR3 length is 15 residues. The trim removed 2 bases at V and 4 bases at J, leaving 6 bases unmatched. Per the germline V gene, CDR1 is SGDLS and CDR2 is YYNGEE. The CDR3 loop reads CASSVRQGVGNTIYF. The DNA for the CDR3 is TGTGCCAGCAGCGTGAGACAGGGTGTAGGAAACACCATATATTTT.